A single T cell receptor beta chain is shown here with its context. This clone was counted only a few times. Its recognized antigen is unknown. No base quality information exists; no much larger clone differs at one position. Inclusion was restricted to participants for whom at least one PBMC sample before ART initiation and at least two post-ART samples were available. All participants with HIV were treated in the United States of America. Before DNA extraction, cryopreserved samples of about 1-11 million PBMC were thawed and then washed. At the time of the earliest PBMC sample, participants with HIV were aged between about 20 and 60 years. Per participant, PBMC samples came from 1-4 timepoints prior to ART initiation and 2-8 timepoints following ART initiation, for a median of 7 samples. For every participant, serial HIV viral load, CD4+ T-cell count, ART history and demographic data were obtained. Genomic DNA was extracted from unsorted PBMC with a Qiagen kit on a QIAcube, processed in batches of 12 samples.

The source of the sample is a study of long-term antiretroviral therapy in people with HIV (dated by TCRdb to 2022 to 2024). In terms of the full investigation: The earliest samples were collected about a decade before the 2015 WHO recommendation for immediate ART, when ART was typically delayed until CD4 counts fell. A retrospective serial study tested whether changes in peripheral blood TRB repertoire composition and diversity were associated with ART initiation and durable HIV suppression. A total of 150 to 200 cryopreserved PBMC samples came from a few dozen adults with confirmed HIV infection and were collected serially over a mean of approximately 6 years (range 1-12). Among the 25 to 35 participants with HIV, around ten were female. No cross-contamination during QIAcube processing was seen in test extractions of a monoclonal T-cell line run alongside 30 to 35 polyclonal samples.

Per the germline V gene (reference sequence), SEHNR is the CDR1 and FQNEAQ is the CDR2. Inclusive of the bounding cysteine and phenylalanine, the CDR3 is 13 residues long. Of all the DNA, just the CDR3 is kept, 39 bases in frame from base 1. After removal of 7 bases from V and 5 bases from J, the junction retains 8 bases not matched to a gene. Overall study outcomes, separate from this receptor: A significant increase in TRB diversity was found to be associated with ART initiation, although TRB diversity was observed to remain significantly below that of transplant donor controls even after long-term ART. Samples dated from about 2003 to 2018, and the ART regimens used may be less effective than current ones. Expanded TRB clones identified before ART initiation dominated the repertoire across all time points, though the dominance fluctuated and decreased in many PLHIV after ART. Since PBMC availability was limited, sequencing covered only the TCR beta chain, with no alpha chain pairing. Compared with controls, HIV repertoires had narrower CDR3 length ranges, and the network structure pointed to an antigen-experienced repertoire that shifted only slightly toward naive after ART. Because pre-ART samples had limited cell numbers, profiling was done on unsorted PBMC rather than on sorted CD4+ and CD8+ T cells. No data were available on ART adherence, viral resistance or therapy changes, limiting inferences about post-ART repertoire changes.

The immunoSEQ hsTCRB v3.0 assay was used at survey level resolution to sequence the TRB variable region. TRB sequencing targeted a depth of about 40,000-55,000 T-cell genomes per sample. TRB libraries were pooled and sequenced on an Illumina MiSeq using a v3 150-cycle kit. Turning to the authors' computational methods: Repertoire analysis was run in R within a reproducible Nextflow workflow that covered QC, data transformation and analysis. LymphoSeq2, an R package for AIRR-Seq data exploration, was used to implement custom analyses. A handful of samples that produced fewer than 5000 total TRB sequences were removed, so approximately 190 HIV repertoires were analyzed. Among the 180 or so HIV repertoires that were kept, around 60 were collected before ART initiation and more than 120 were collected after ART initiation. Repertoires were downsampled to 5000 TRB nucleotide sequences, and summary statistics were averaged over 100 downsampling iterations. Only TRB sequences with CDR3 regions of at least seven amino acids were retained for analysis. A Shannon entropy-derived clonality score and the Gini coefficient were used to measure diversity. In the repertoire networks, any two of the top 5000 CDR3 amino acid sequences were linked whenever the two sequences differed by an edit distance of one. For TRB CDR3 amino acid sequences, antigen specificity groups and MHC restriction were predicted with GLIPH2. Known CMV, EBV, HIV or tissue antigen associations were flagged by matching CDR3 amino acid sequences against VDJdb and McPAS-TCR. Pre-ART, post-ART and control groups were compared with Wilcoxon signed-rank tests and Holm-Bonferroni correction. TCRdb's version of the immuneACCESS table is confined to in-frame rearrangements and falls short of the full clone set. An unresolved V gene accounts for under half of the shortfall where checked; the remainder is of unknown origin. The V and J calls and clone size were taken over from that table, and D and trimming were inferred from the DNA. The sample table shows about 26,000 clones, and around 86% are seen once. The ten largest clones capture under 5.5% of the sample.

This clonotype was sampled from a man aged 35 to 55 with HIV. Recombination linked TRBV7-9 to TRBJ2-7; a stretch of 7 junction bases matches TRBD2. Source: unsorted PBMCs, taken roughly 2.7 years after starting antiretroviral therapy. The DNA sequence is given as TGTGCCAGCACGTCTAGCGGTCGTCACGAGCAGTACTTC. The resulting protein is CASTSSGRHEQYF.